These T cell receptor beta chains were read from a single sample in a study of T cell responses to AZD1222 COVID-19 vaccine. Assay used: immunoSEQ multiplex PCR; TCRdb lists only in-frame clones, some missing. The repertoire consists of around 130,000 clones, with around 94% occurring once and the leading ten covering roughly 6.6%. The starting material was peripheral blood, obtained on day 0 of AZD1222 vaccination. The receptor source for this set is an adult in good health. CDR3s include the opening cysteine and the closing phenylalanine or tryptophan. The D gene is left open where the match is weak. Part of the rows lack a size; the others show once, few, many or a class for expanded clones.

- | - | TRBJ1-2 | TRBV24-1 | TGTGCCACCAGTGATTTCAGGGACAACTATGGCTACACCTTC | CATSDFRDNYGYTF
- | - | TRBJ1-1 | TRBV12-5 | TGTGCTAGTGGTTTGGGGGGAGGGGGACGGGACACTGAAGCTTTCTTT | CASGLGGGGRDTEAFF
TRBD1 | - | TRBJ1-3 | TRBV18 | TGTGCCAGCTCACCTACGGACAGTCCGGGACAGATCTCTGGAAACACCATATATTTT | CASSPTDSPGQISGNTIYF
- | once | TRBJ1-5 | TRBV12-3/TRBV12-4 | TGTGCCAGCAGTTGGACCGTCAATCAGCCCCAGCATTTT | CASSWTVNQPQHF
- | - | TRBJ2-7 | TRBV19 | TGTGCCAGTAGTATAGCCCCCGTGGGTACCTACGAGCAGTACTTC | CASSIAPVGTYEQYF
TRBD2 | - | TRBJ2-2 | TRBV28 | TGTGCCAGCAGTTTAAGTGCGGGAGTCGTCACCGGGGAGCTGTTTTTT | CASSLSAGVVTGELFF
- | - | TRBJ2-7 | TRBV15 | TGTGCCACCAGCAGAGCCCCCGGCCGGGACTCTCCCTACGAGCAGTACTTC | CATSRAPGRDSPYEQYF
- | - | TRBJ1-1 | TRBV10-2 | TGCGCCAGCAAGCTTTACGAGAGTGAAGCTTTCTTT | CASKLYESEAFF
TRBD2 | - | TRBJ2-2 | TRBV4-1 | TGCGCCAGCAGCCAAATAGCGGGGGACACCGGGGAGCTGTTTTTT | CASSQIAGDTGELFF
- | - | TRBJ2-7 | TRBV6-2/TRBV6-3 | TGTGCCAGCAGTTTCCGTTATGGAAGCTACGAGCAGTACTTC | CASSFRYGSYEQYF
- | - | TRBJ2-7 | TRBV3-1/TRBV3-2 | TGTGCCAGCAGCCATGGTCTAGGGGCCTACGAGCAGTACTTC | CASSHGLGAYEQYF
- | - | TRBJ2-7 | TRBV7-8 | TGTGCCAGCAGCTTAGCCACGGGGGGCCTAGGGGCCTACGAGCAGTACTTC | CASSLATGGLGAYEQYF
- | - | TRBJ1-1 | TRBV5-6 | TGTGCCAGCAGTTTACAGTCTGAAGCTTTCTTT | CASSLQSEAFF
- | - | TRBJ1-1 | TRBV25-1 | TGTGCCAGCAGTGAAAACAGAAACACTGAAGCTTTCTTT | CASSENRNTEAFF
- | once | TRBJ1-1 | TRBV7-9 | TGTGCCAGCAGCTCTGTTCGGAATCTGGACACTGAAGCTTTCTTT | CASSSVRNLDTEAFF
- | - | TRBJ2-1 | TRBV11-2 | TGTGCCAGCAGACTGGGCCCCGCGTTGGGGTCCTACAATGAGCAGTTCTTC | CASRLGPALGSYNEQFF
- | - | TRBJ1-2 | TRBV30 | TGTGCCTGGAGTGATTGGAGTAGGTATGGCTACACCTTC | CAWSDWSRYGYTF
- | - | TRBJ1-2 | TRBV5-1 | TGCGCCAGCAGCTTGGTTCCAGAGAACTATGGCTACACCTTC | CASSLVPENYGYTF
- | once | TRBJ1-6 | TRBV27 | TGTGCCAGCAGTTTAAATCGGGGCGGTTCACCCCTCCACTTT | CASSLNRGGSPLHF
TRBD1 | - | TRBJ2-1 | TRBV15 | TGTGCCACCAGCAGAACCGGGACAGGCTGGACTGAGCAGTTCTTC | CATSRTGTGWTEQFF
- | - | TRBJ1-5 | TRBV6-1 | TGTGCCAGCAGTGACAGCAATCAGCCCCAGCATTTT | CASSDSNQPQHF
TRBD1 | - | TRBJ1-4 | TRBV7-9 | TGTGCCAGCAGCCAGGGCGCGACAGGGCACTTTGAAAAACTGTTTTTT | CASSQGATGHFEKLFF
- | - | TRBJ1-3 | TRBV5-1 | TGCGCCAGCAGCTTGACGGGGGGCCCTGGGTCTGGAAACACCATATATTTT | CASSLTGGPGSGNTIYF
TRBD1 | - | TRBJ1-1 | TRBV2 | TGTGCCAGCAGTATAAACAGGGGCGGGACTGAAGCTTTCTTT | CASSINRGGTEAFF